This entry is about one T cell receptor beta chain. Antigen unknown. Trimming took 1 base from V and 2 from J, leaving 9 bases between them. Looked up from germline, CDR1 is SGHTA and CDR2 is FQGNSA. The CDR3 length is 14 residues. 5'RACE template switching added a universal primer site and UMIs to TCR cDNA. TCRdb recomputed calls from the 5' RACE reads with MiXCR, one row per CDR3 protein. The table lists 300,000 to 400,000 distinct CDR3 sequences, over 5% of them singletons. These data belong to a study of T cells after yellow fever vaccination. Findings of the study overall: After the booster, 96% of CD4 and about nine tenths of CD8 primary-response clones were re-detected.

The receptor was isolated from a man under 40 who received the YFV17D yellow fever vaccine. The sequences come from PBMCs, collected 5 days after the yellow fever booster vaccination. This chain uses TRBV7-2 with TRBJ2-7; tentatively, D is TRBD2 (5 bases). CDR3 residues: CASSLGPGTYEQYF. The DNA for the CDR3 is TGTGCCAGCAGCTTAGGTCCGGGGACCTACGAGCAGTACTTC. The full variable domain, rest sourced from reference TRBV7-2 and TRBJ2-7, is GAGVSQSPSNKVTEKGKDVELRCDPISGHTALYWYRQSLGQGLEFLIYFQGNSAPDKSGLPSDRFSAERTGGSVSTLTIQRTQQEDSAVYLCASSLGPGTYEQYFGPGTRLTVT.